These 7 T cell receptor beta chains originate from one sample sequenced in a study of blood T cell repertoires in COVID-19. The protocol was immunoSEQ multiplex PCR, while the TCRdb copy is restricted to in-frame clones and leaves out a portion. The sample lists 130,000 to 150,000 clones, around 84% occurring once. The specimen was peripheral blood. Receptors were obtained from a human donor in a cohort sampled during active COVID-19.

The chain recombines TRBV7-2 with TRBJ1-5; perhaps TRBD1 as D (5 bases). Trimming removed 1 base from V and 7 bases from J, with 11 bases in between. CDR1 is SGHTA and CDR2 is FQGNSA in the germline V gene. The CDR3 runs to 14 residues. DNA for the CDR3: TGTGCCAGCAGCTTAGGAAGGGGTAGCCAGCCCCAGCATTTT. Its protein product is CASSLGRGSQPQHF.

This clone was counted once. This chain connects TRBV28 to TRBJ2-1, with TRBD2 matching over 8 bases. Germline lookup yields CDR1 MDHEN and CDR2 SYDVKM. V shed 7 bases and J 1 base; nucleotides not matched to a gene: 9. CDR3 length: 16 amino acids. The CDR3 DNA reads TGTGCCAGCATCTTCTCCGGGGGGGTTTCCTACAATGAGCAGTTCTTC. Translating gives CASIFSGGVSYNEQFF. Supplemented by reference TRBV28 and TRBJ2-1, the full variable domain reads DVKVTQSSRYLVKRTGEKVFLECVQDMDHENMFWYRQDPGLGLRLIYFSYDVKMKEKGDIPEGYSVSREKKERFSLILESASTNQTSMYLCASIFSGGVSYNEQFFGPGTRLTVL.

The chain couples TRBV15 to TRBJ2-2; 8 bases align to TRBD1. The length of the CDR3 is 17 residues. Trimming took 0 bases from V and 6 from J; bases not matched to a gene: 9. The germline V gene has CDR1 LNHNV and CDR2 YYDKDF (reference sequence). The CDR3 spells CATSRDLGQGWAGELFF. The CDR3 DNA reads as TGTGCCACCAGCAGAGACCTTGGACAGGGATGGGCCGGGGAGCTGTTTTTT.

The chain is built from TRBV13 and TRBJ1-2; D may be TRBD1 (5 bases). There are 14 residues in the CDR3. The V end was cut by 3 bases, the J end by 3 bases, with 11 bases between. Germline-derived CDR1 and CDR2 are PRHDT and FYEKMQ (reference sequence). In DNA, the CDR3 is TGTGCCAGCAGCTTCCGGGGAGGGGACTATGGCTACACCTTC. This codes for CASSFRGGDYGYTF.

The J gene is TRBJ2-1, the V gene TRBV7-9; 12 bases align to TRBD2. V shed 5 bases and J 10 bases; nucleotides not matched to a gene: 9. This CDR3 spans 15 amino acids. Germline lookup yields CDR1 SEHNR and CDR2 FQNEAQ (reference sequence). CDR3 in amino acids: CASSPTSGGYYEQFF. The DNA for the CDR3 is TGTGCCAGCAGCCCTACTAGCGGGGGGTACTACGAGCAGTTCTTC.

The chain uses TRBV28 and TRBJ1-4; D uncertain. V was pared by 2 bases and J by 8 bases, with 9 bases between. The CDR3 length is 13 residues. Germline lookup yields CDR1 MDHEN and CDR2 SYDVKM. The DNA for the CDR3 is TGTGCCAGCAGTTTAGGGCCCCCCGAAAAACTGTTTTTT. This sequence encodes CASSLGPPEKLFF. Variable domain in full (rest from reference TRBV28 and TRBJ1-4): DVKVTQSSRYLVKRTGEKVFLECVQDMDHENMFWYRQDPGLGLRLIYFSYDVKMKEKGDIPEGYSVSREKKERFSLILESASTNQTSMYLCASSLGPPEKLFFGSGTQLSVL.

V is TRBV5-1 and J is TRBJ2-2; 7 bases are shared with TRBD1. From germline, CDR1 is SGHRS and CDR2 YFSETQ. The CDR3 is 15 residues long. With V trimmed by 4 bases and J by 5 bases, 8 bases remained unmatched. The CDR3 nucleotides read TGCGCCAGCAGCCTTGGGGAACAGGGGACCGGGGAGCTGTTTTTT. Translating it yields CASSLGEQGTGELFF.